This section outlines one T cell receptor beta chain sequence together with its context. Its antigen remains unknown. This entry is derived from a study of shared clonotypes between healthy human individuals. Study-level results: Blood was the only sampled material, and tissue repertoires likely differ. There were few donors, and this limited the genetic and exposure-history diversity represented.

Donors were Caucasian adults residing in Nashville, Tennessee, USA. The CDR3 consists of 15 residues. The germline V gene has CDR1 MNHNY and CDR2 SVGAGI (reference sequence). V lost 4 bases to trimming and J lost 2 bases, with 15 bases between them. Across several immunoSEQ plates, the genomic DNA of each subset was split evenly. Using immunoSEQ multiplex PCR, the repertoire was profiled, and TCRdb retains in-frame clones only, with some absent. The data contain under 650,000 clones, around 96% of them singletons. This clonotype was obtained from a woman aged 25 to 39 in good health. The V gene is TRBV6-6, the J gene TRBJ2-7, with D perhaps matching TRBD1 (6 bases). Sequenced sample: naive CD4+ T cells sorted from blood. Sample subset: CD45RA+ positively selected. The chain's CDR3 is CASSSSGRGTYEQYF. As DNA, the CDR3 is TGTGCCAGCAGTTCCTCGGGCAGGGGCACCTACGAGCAGTACTTC.